The entry below describes one T cell receptor (beta chain). The data are from a study of human T cells and chemical hapten exposure. Germline CDR1 reads SQVTM; CDR2 reads ANQGSEA. Unmatched junction bases numbered 4, after V lost 5 bases and J lost 8 bases. The length of the CDR3 is 13 residues. Using its own MiXCR run on the RACE reads, TCRdb lists one record per CDR3 protein. The sample contains under 130,000 distinct CDR3 sequences, roughly a third of which appear only once. Time point defined: patch test 3, about 24 weeks after DPC sensitization. This sample's treatment: therapeutic diphenylcyclopropenone sensitization with weekly scalp DPC.

The specimen comprised whole blood, sampled in connection with sensitization to the hapten diphenylcyclopropenone (DPC). The origin of this receptor is a man between 35 and 55 years old with alopecia areata. Some clones in this sample may be carry-over from other donors' samples. The chain recombines TRBV29-1 with TRBJ2-1, with 12 bases identical to TRBD2. The chain's CDR3 is CSVLAGGPDEQFF. The CDR3 nucleotides are TGCAGCGTTCTAGCGGGAGGGCCAGATGAGCAGTTCTTC.